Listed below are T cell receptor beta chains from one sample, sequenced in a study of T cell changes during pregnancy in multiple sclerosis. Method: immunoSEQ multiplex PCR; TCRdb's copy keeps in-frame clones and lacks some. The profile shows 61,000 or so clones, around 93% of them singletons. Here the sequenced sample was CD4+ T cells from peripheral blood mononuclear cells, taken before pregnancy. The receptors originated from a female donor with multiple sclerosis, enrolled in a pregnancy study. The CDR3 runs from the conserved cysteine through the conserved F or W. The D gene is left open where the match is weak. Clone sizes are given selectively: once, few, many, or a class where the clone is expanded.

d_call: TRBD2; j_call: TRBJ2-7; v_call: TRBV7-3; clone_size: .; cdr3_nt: TGTGCCAGCAGCGTAAGACTAGCGGGAAGGACCGAGCAGTACTTC; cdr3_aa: CASSVRLAGRTEQYF
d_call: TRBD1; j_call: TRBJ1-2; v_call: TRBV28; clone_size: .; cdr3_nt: TGTGCCAGCAGTCCCTCCGGGACAGGGGGCGTCGGCTACACCTTC; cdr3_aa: CASSPSGTGGVGYTF
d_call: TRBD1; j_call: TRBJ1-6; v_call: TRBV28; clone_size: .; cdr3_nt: TGTGCCAGCAGTTTTGCTACAGGGGGCTCCTATAATTCACCCCTCCACTTT; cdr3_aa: CASSFATGGSYNSPLHF
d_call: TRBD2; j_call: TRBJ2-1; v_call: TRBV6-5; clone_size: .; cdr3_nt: TGTGCCAGCAGTTTTCTAGCGGGACAGCAGTTCTTC; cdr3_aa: CASSFLAGQQFF
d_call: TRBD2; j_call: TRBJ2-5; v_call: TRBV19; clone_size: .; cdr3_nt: TGTGCCAGTAGAGGACTAGCATCAGACACCCAGTACTTC; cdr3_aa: CASRGLASDTQYF
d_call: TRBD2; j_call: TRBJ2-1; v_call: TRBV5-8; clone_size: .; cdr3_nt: TGTGCCAGCAGCTTTCTCGAACTAGCGGGATCTGAGCAGTTCTTC; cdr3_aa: CASSFLELAGSEQFF
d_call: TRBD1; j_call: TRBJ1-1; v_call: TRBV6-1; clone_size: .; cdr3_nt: TGTGCCAGCCTCCCGGACAGGGGGCAGGGGACTGAAGCTTTCTTT; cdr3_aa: CASLPDRGQGTEAFF
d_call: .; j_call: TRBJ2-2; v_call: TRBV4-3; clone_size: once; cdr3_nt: TGCGCCAGCAGCCAAAGTCCCGCCGGGACATATAGGACCGGGGAGCTGTTTTTT; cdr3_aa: CASSQSPAGTYRTGELFF
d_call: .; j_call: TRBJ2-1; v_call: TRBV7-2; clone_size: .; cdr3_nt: TGTGCCAGCAGCTTAGAGGGGGTCGGCAGACGGTTGGGTGAGCAGTTCTTC; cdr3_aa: CASSLEGVGRRLGEQFF
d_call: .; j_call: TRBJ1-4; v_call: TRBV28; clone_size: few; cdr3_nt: TGTGCCAGTACTCAGTGGTCAGGTGAAAAACTGTTTTTT; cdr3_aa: CASTQWSGEKLFF
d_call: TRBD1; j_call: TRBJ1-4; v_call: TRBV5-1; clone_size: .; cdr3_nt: TGCGCCAGCAGCTTGGACAGGGGGCCTCGCATGGAAAAACTGTTTTTT; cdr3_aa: CASSLDRGPRMEKLFF
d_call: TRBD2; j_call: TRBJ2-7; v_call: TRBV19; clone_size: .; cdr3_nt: TGTGCCAGTGCGTGGACTAGAGACTACGAGCAGTACTTC; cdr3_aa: CASAWTRDYEQYF
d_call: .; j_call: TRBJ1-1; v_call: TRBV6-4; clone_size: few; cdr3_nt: TGTGCCAGCAGACACTCGGGGTCCAGAGCTTTCTTT; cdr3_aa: CASRHSGSRAFF
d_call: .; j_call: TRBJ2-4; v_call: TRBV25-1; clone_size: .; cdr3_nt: TGTGCCAGCAGTAGGACCGGGGTTGTAGGCATTCAGTACTTC; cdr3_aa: CASSRTGVVGIQYF
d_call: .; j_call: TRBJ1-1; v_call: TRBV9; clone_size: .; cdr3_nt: TGTGCCAGCAGCGTAGGGGTCCGGGTGAAGGACACTGAAGCTTTCTTT; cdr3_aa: CASSVGVRVKDTEAFF
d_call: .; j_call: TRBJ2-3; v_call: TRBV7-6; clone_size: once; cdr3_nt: TGTGCCAGCAGCTTAGCAGGTCCGGGGAGCACAGATACGCAGTATTTT; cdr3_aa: CASSLAGPGSTDTQYF
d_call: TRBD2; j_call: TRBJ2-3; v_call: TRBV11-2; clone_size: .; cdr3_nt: TGTGCCAGCAGCTTCCGGACTAGCGGGAGGCCAGATACGCAGTATTTT; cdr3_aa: CASSFRTSGRPDTQYF
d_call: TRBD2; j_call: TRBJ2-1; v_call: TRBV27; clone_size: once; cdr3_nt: TGTGCCAGCAGTTTATCGAGACTAGCGGGATACAATGAGCAGTTCTTC; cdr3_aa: CASSLSRLAGYNEQFF
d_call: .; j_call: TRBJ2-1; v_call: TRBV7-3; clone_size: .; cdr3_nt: TGTGCCAGCAGCCTAAGCGACTTAGTGGGTGAGCAGTTCTTC; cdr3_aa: CASSLSDLVGEQFF
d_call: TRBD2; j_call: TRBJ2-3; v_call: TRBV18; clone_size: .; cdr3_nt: TGTGCCAGCTCACCCCTCCCCCCGTCTTCTAGCGGGAGGTGGACAGATACGCAGTATTTT; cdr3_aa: CASSPLPPSSSGRWTDTQYF
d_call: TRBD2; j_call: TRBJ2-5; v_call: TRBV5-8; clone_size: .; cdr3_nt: TGTGCCAGCAGCCTTGAACTAGCGACACAAGAGACCCAGTACTTC; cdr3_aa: CASSLELATQETQYF
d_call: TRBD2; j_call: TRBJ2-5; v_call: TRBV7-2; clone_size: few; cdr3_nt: TGTGCCAGCAGCTATACACTAGCGGGAGGGCCGGGGAAGACCCAGTACTTC; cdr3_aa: CASSYTLAGGPGKTQYF
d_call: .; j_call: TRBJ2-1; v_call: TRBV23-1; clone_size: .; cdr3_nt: TGCGCCAGCAGTCAATCGGGAGCGCCGCTTAGTCTCAATGAGCAGTTCTTC; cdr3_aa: CASSQSGAPLSLNEQFF
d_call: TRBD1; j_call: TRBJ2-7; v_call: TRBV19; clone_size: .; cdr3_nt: TGTGCCAGCAGGGGACAGGGGGTTGGCGAGCAGTACTTC; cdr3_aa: CASRGQGVGEQYF
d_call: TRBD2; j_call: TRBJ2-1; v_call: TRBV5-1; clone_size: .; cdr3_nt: TGCGCCAGCACCCCCGGACTAGCGGGAACTTACAATGAGCAGTTCTTC; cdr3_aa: CASTPGLAGTYNEQFF
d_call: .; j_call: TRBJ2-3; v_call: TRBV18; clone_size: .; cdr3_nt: TGTGCCAGCTCACCACCGGGCCGACAGAGGTCTACAGATACGCAGTATTTT; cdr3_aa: CASSPPGRQRSTDTQYF
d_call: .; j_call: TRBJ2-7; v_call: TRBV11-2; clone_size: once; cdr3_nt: TGTGCCAGCAGCTTGGAACAGGGCCCCTACGAGCAGTACTTC; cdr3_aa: CASSLEQGPYEQYF
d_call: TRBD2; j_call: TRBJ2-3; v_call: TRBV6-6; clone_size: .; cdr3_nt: TGTGCCAGCAGTTACAAGCGGGAGGGCCGTAGAGATACGCAGTATTTT; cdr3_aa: CASSYKREGRRDTQYF
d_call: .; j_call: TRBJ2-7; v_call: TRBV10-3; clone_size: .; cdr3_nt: TGTGCCATCAGCAGTCTGGACGAGCAGTACTTC; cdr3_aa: CAISSLDEQYF
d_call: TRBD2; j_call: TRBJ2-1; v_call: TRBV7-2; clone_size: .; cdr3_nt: TGTGCCAGCAGCGTCCGGCGAGCGGGAGGGACTGAGCAGTTCTTC; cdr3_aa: CASSVRRAGGTEQFF
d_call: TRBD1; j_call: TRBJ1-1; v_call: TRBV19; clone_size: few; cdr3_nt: TGTGCCAGTAGTATTACAGGGGCCGGGGGACGGGAAGCTTTCTTT; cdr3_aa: CASSITGAGGREAFF
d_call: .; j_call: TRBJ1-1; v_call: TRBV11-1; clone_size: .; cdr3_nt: TGTGCCAGCAGCTTAGTTCAGAACACTGAAGCTTTCTTT; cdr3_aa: CASSLVQNTEAFF
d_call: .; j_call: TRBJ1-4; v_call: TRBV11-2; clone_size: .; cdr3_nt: TGTGCCAGCAGCCCAAGACAGTCTAATGCGGAACTGTTTTTT; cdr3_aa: CASSPRQSNAELFF
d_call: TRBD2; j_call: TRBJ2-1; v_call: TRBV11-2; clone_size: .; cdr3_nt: TGTGCCAGCAGCTTAGATCTAACTAGCGGGAGGAAAGGCAATGAGCAGTTCTTC; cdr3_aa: CASSLDLTSGRKGNEQFF
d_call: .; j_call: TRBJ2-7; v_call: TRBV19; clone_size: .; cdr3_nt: TGTGCCAGTAGTATTCGCCGGGTAGTCGGGGTCGAGCAGTACTTC; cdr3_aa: CASSIRRVVGVEQYF
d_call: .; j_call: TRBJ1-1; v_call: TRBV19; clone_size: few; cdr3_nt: TGTGCCAGTAGTGTAGGTGCCCGGTCGTATGAAGCTTTCTTT; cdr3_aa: CASSVGARSYEAFF
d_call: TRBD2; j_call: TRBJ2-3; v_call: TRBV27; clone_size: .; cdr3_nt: TGTGCCAGCAGTTTTGACCCTAGCGGGTATACTAGCACAGATACGCAGTATTTT; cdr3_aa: CASSFDPSGYTSTDTQYF
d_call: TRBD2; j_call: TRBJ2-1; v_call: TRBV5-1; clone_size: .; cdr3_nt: TGCGCCAGCAGCCTAGCTAGCGGTAACAATGAGCAGTTCTTC; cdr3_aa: CASSLASGNNEQFF
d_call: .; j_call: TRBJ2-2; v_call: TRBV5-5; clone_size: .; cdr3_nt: TGTGCCAGCAGCTTGGGGGAGTTGGTCACCGGGGAGCTGTTTTTT; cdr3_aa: CASSLGELVTGELFF
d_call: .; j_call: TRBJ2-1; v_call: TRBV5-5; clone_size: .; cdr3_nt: TGTGCCAGCAGCTTGGCTCGGGTGTTAAGGAATGAGCAGTTCTTC; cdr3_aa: CASSLARVLRNEQFF
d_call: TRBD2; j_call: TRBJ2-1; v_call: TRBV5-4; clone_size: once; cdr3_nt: TGTGCCAGCAGCTCAGCGGGAGGCCCTAGCTCCTACAATGAGCAGTTCTTC; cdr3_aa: CASSSAGGPSSYNEQFF
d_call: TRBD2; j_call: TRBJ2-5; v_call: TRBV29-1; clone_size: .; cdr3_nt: TGCAGCTCCCGGGGCGGGAGGGTTCCAGAGACCCAGTACTTC; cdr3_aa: CSSRGGRVPETQYF
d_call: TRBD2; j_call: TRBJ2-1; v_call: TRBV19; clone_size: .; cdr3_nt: TGTGCCAGTAGTCCCCATAGCGGGAGTCTGGATGAGCAGTTCTTC; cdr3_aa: CASSPHSGSLDEQFF
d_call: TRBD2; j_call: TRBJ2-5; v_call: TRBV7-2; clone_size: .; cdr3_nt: TGTGCCAGCAGCACAAGGACTAGCGGGAGAGTGGAGACCCAGTACTTC; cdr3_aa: CASSTRTSGRVETQYF
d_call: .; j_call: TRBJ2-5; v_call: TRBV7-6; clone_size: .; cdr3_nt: TGTGCCAGCAGACTACAAGAGACCCAGTACTTC; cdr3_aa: CASRLQETQYF
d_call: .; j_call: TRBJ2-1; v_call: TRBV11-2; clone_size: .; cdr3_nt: TGTGCCAGCAGTACACGGGGCGGAGGGTTTGAGCAGTTCTTC; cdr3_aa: CASSTRGGGFEQFF
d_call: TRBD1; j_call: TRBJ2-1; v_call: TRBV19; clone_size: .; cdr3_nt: TGTGCCAGTAGTATAGCCGGGACAGGGCCCCGTGAGCAGTTCTTC; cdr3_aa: CASSIAGTGPREQFF
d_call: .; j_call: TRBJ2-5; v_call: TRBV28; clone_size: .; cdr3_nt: TGTGCCAGCAGTTCCCCACGGACAGAAAGTGAGACCCAGTACTTC; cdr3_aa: CASSSPRTESETQYF
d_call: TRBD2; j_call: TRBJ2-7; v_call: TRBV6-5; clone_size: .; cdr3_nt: TGTGCCAGCAGACCCGGGACTAGCGGGAGAAACGAGCAGTACTTC; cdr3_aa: CASRPGTSGRNEQYF
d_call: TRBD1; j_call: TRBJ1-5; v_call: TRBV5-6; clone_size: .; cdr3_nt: TGTGCCAGCAGCTCAGACAGGGGGCCCAATCAGCCCCAGCATTTT; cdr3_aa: CASSSDRGPNQPQHF
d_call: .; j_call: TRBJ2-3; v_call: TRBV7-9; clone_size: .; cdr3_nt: TGTGCCAGCAGCTTAAGGGAGACAGATACGCAGTATTTT; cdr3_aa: CASSLRETDTQYF
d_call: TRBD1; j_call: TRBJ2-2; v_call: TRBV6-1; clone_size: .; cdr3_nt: TGTGCCAGCAGGACAGGGGATACGGGTACCGGGGAGCTGTTTTTT; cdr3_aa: CASRTGDTGTGELFF
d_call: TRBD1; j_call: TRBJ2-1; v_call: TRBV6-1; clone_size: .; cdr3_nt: TGTGCCAGCACCTACGGACAGGCCTACAATGAGCAGTTCTTC; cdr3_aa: CASTYGQAYNEQFF
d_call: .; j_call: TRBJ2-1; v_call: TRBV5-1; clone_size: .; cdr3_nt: TGCGCCAGCAGCACGACGACTAGCTCCTACAATGAGCAGTTCTTC; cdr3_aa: CASSTTTSSYNEQFF
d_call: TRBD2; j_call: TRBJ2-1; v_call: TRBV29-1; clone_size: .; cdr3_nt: TGCAGCGTTGAAGGACTAGCGGGGGACAATGAGCAGTTCTTC; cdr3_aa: CSVEGLAGDNEQFF
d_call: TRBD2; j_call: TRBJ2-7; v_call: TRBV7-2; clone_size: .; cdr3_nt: TGTGCCAGCAGCCCTAGCCGACTAGCGGGAGGCTACGAGCAGTACTTC; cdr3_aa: CASSPSRLAGGYEQYF
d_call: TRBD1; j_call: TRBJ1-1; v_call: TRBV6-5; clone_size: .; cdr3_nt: TGTGCCAGCAGTTACGACAGGGCGAACACTGAAGCTTTCTTT; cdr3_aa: CASSYDRANTEAFF
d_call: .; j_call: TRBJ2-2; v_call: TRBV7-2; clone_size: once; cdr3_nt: TGTGCCAGCAGCCCCCTCAATCTGATAGTTGGGAACACCGGGGAGCTGTTTTTT; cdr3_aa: CASSPLNLIVGNTGELFF
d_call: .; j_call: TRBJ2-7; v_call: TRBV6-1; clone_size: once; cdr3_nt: TGTGCCAGCAGTGACGTCCAGGGGCTTCGAGCGTACCACTACGAGCAGTACTTC; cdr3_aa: CASSDVQGLRAYHYEQYF
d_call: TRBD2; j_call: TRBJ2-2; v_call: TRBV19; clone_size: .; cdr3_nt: TGTGCCAGTAGTAGGCCTGCGGGGGGAAAAACCGGGGAGCTGTTTTTT; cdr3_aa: CASSRPAGGKTGELFF